This TCR beta chain emerged from a study of blood T cells in healthy people across ages. CDR1 and CDR2 from the germline V gene are LGHNA and YNFKEQ. The J segment lost 5 bases and the V segment lost 1 base, leaving 13 bases of the junction unmatched. The CDR3 runs to 17 residues. The second PCR ran roughly 7 to 12 cycles with a sample-barcoded 5' primer and J-beta primers. From the 5' RACE reads, TCRdb called clonotypes with MiXCR, one entry per CDR3 protein. Of approximately 680,000 distinct CDR3 sequences in the sample, about 34% were seen once. The chain links TRBV4-2 to TRBJ2-5, with 7 bases aligning to TRBD2. The clonotype was recovered from a woman older than 75 in good health. The specimen sequenced was blood. In DNA form, the CDR3 reads TGTGCCAGCAGCCAAGTTCCCGGGACTACCGTGCGGGAGACCCAGTACTTC. Translating it yields CASSQVPGTTVRETQYF.